These 21 T cell receptor beta chains share one sample of origin, sequenced in a study of T cell changes during pregnancy in multiple sclerosis. TCRdb's copy holds only in-frame clones and misses some; the assay was immunoSEQ multiplex PCR. The sample records roughly 57,000 clones, less than 95% being singletons. Sequenced here: CD8+ T cells from peripheral blood mononuclear cells, sampled after pregnancy. These receptors all come from a female donor with multiple sclerosis, enrolled in a pregnancy study.

This clone occurred once. This chain joins TRBV6-1 and TRBJ2-3, with TRBD2 identical over 7 bases. The V gene end was trimmed by 7 bases and the J gene end by 4 bases; junction bases not matched to a gene: 8. The germline V gene has CDR1 MNHNS and CDR2 SASEGT. The CDR3 has 14 amino acids. Here the CDR3 reads CASNGLDGADTQYF. The CDR3, as DNA: TGTGCCAGCAACGGACTAGACGGAGCAGATACGCAGTATTTT.

The chain recombines TRBV7-6 with TRBJ2-1, with 9 bases lining up with TRBD2. Looked up from germline, CDR1 is SGHVS and CDR2 is FNYEAQ. After removal of 5 bases from V and 5 bases from J, the junction contained 7 bases not matched to a gene. The CDR3 is 15 amino acids. Written as DNA, the CDR3 is TGTGCCAGCAGCCCGAGGCTAGCGGGACACAATGAGCAGTTCTTC. Protein sequence: CASSPRLAGHNEQFF. Full variable domain (outside the CDR3, taken from reference TRBV7-6 and TRBJ2-1): GAGVSQSPRYKVTKRGQDVALRCDPISGHVSLYWYRQALGQGPEFLTYFNYEAQQDKSGLPNDRFSAERPEGSISTLTIQRTEQRDSAMYRCASSPRLAGHNEQFFGPGTRLTVL.

The chain combines TRBV19 with TRBJ2-3; 10 bases map to TRBD2. CDR3 length: 15 residues. J gave up 6 bases and V 5 bases, and 8 bases lay outside the gene matches. The germline CDR1 and CDR2 sequences are LNHDA and SQIVND (reference sequence). The CDR3 nucleotides are TGTGCCAGTAGTGGAACTAGCGGGAAATACGATACGCAGTATTTT. Amino acid sequence: CASSGTSGKYDTQYF.

The chain joins TRBV7-9 to TRBJ2-7, with D perhaps TRBD1 (5 bases). Per germline, CDR1 SEHNR and CDR2 FQNEAQ (reference sequence). The CDR3 loop spans 13 amino acids. Deletions cut 2 bases from V and 6 bases from J, with 11 bases between. The CDR3 DNA follows: TGTGCCAGCAGCTTATCCCTGCAGGGCGAGCAGTACTTC. It is translated as CASSLSLQGEQYF. The entire variable domain, with the rest obtained from reference TRBV7-9 and TRBJ2-7, is as follows: DTGVSQNPRHKITKRGQNVTFRCDPISEHNRLYWYRQTLGQGPEFLTYFQNEAQLEKSRLLSDRFSAERPKGSFSTLEIQRTEQGDSAMYLCASSLSLQGEQYFGPGTRLTVT.

Comments on this clone: The same CDR3 arises from other DNA sequences in this sample as well. J is TRBJ1-2 and V is TRBV27; 7 bases are a match to TRBD1. The germline gives CDR1 MNHEY, CDR2 SMNVEV (reference sequence). J lost 4 bases, V lost 6 bases, and 5 bases had no gene match. The CDR3 is 13 amino acids. Here the CDR3 DNA reads TGTGCCAGCAGCCTGACAGGGTCCTATGGCTACACCTTC. Protein product: CASSLTGSYGYTF.

The chain combines TRBV9 with TRBJ1-4; possibly TRBD1 for D (5 bases). CDR1 and CDR2 from the germline V gene are SGDLS and YYNGEE. Between the trimmed V and J ends, which lost 4 bases and 4 bases, there was a span of 20 bases. The CDR3 loop spans 17 amino acids. The CDR3 bases are TGTGCCAGCAGCCACTATTCCGGCGACGGACATAATGAAAAACTGTTTTTT. This translates into CASSHYSGDGHNEKLFF.

The CDR3 DNA sequence: TGTGCCAGCAGTTTGGAAGCGTTCCCGGAGCCCCACACCGGGGAGCTGTTTTTT. It is translated as CASSLEAFPEPHTGELFF. The chain uses TRBV27 and TRBJ2-2; D unresolved. V was clipped by 3 bases and J by 3 bases, with 20 bases between them. The germline gives CDR1 MNHEY, CDR2 SMNVEV (reference sequence). The CDR3 is 18 residues long.

CDR3 loop: CASQMIIAGVNEQFF. CDR3 sequence (DNA): TGTGCCAGCCAAATGATTATAGCGGGAGTCAATGAGCAGTTCTTC. This chain joins TRBV7-9 and TRBJ2-1, with 9 bases lining up with TRBD2. V trimming: 8 bases; J trimming: 6 bases; junction bases outside the gene matches: 11. Germline loops: CDR1 SEHNR, CDR2 FQNEAQ (reference sequence). The CDR3 contains 15 residues.

The chain links TRBV7-9 to TRBJ1-4; D may be TRBD1 (6 bases). V was cut by 4 bases and J by 4 bases, with 16 bases left in between. Germline V gene data show CDR1 as SEHNR and CDR2 as FQNEAQ (reference sequence). The CDR3 loop spans 16 amino acids. As DNA, the CDR3 is TGTGCCAGCAGCTCCTCCCCCCTAGGGGGTAATGAAAAACTGTTTTTT. Translated: CASSSSPLGGNEKLFF.

DNA for the CDR3: TGTGCCATCAGTGAGTCGGGGGAGGGAAAAGGAAATCAGCCCCAGCATTTT. Translated: CAISESGEGKGNQPQHF. The V and J genes are TRBV10-3 and TRBJ1-5, with a tentative D call TRBD1 (5 bases). Germline lookup yields CDR1 ENHRY and CDR2 SYGVKD. This CDR3 has 17 residues. Trimming cost V 0 bases and J 4 bases, with 16 bases left between them.

The gene calls are TRBV5-8 and TRBJ1-2; TRBD1 agrees at 9 bases. The CDR3 is 15 residues long. In germline, CDR1 is SGHTS, CDR2 YDEGEE. V was clipped by 0 bases and J by 5 bases; unmatched bases: 5. CDR3 loop: CASSLGGQGRYGYTF. The CDR3 DNA follows: TGTGCCAGCAGCTTGGGGGGACAGGGAAGGTATGGCTACACCTTC. The variable domain in full, with the rest retrieved from reference TRBV5-8 and TRBJ1-2, is EAGVTQSPTHLIKTRGQQATLRCSPISGHTSVYWYQQALGLGLQFLLWYDEGEERNRGNFPPRFSGRQFPNYSSELNVNALELEDSALYLCASSLGGQGRYGYTFGSGTRLTVV.

The chain links TRBV4-1 to TRBJ2-1, with TRBD2 matching 8 bases. V was clipped by 4 bases and J by 2 bases; unmatched bases: 4. This CDR3 region has 15 residues. CDR1 and CDR2 from the germline V gene are MGHRA and YSYEKL. DNA of the CDR3: TGCGCCAGCAGCCCAATTAGCGGGGCCTACAATGAGCAGTTCTTC. Protein product: CASSPISGAYNEQFF.

The chain links TRBV27 to TRBJ2-2, with 15 bases that match TRBD2. CDR1 and CDR2 (germline): MNHEY, SMNVEV (reference sequence). CDR3 length equals 21 residues. J gave up 4 bases and V 0 bases, and 12 bases lay outside the gene matches. The CDR3 bases are TGTGCCAGCAGTTTATCGACCCCCGGACTAGCGGGAGGGCCCGGCACCGGGGAGCTGTTTTTT. Translated: CASSLSTPGLAGGPGTGELFF.

This clone was seen only once. This chain links TRBV6-1 with TRBJ2-7, with 10 nucleotides matching TRBD2. V shed 1 base, J shed 3 bases, and the junction held 9 bases outside the gene matches. Per germline, CDR1 MNHNS and CDR2 SASEGT. There are 17 residues in the CDR3. CDR3 sequence: CASSEGLWTSGNYEQYF. CDR3 nucleotides: TGTGCCAGCAGTGAAGGCCTTTGGACTAGCGGCAACTACGAGCAGTACTTC.

V usage is TRBV27 and J usage is TRBJ2-5; TRBD2 matches 8 bases. This CDR3 has 15 residues. Germline values: CDR1 MNHEY, CDR2 SMNVEV (reference sequence). V lost 2 bases to trimming and J lost 1 base; unmatched junction nucleotides: 3. CDR3 nucleotides: TGTGCCAGCAGTTTAATGGCGGGAGGCCAAGAGACCCAGTACTTC. Its protein is CASSLMAGGQETQYF.

The rearrangement joins TRBV5-8 to TRBJ2-7, with 10 positions matching TRBD1. Per the germline V gene, CDR1 is SGHTS and CDR2 is YDEGEE. The CDR3 loop spans 14 amino acids. V lost 5 bases, J lost 6 bases, and 8 bases stayed unmatched. CDR3 DNA: TGTGCCAGCAGTACCGGGACAGGGGTCCCCGAGCAGTACTTC. Its translation: CASSTGTGVPEQYF.

This clone was observed once. This chain links TRBV5-1 with TRBJ2-7, with 7 bases identical to TRBD1. Germline trimming cut 0 bases from V and 2 bases from J; bases unmatched to any gene: 5. The CDR3 covers 15 residues. Germline V lookup: CDR1 SGHRS, CDR2 YFSETQ. CDR3 nucleotide sequence: TGCGCCAGCAGCTTGGATGGGACAGCAACCTACGAGCAGTACTTC. It encodes CASSLDGTATYEQYF.

This clone appeared once. One end of the junction fails to match germline, which may point to a read error. V usage is TRBV5-8 and J usage is TRBJ1-1, with 7 bases lining up with TRBD1. This CDR3 region has 13 residues. The germline V gene encodes CDR1 SGHTS and CDR2 YDEGEE. The chain's CDR3 is CASSLQGNTEASF. DNA for the CDR3: TGTGCCAGCAGCTTACAGGGGAACACTGAAGCTTCCTTT.

V is TRBV30 and J is TRBJ1-5; 8 positions match TRBD1. The germline V gene has CDR1 GTSNPN and CDR2 SVGIG (reference sequence). The V and J ends lost 5 bases and 4 bases, in that order; junction bases with no gene match: 1. The CDR3 runs 12 residues. The CDR3 DNA sequence: TGTGCCTGGGGACAGGGAAATCAGCCCCAGCATTTT. Encoded protein: CAWGQGNQPQHF.

The chain employs TRBV25-1 and TRBJ2-2, with D possibly matching TRBD1 (6 bases). Per germline, CDR1 MGHDK and CDR2 SYGVNS. The CDR3 is made up of 14 amino acids. Trimming cost V 4 bases and J 4 bases, with 10 bases left between them. The CDR3 DNA follows: TGTGCCAGCAGTGTTGGGACACTCACCGGGGAGCTGTTTTTT. Translation: CASSVGTLTGELFF.

J is TRBJ1-2 and V is TRBV9; no reliable D call. The V end was cut by 7 bases, the J end by 4 bases, with 17 bases between. The CDR3 length is 14 residues. Germline assignment: CDR1 SGDLS and CDR2 YYNGEE. This CDR3 reads CASRSGGESYGYTF. Written as DNA, the CDR3 is TGTGCCAGCCGCTCGGGTGGCGAGAGCTATGGCTACACCTTC. The full variable domain, completed using reference TRBV9 and TRBJ1-2, is DSGVTQTPKHLITATGQRVTLRCSPRSGDLSVYWYQQSLDQGLQFLIQYYNGEERAKGNILERFSAQQFPDLHSELNLSSLELGDSALYFCASRSGGESYGYTFGSGTRLTVV.